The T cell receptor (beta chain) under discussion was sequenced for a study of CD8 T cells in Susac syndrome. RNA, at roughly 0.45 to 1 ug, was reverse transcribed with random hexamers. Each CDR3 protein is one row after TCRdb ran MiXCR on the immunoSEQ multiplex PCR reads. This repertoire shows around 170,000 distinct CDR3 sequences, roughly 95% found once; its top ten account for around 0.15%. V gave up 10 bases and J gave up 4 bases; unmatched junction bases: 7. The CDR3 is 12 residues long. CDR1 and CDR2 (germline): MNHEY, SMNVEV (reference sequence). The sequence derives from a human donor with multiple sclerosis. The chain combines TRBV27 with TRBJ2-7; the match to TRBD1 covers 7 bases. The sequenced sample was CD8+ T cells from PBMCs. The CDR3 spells CATRDSLYEQYF. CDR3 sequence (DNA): TGTGCCACCCGGGACAGCCTTTACGAGCAGTACTTC.